This TCR beta chain was sequenced during a study of blood T cell repertoires in COVID-19. Method: immunoSEQ multiplex PCR; TCRdb's copy keeps in-frame clones and lacks some. The sample lists some 200,000 clones; just under 90% were seen once. Unmatched junction bases numbered 7, after V lost 4 bases and J lost 8 bases. CDR3 length: 16 amino acids. CDR1 and CDR2 (germline): SGDLS, YYNGEE. The specimen sequenced was peripheral blood. The rearrangement uses TRBV9 and TRBJ2-1; the match to TRBD2 covers 15 bases. The receptor was isolated from a young woman who had recovered from COVID-19. CDR3 loop: CASSTQGLAGGYEQFF. CDR3 nucleotides: TGTGCCAGCAGCACCCAGGGACTAGCGGGGGGCTATGAGCAGTTCTTC.